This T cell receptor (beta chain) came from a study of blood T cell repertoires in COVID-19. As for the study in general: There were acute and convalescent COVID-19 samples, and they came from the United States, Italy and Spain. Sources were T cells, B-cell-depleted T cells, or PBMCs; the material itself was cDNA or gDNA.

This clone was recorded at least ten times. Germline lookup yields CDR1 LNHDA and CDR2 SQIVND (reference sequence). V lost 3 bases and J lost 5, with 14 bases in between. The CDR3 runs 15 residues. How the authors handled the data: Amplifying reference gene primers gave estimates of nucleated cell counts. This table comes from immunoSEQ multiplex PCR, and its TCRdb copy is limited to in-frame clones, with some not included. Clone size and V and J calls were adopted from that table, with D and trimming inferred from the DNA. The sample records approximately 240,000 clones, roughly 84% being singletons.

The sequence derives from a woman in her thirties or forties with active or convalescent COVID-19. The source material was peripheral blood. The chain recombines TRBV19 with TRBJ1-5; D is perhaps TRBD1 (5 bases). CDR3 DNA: TGTGCCAGTAGTATTTGGGGGGGTCAGGATCAGCCCCAGCATTTT. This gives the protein CASSIWGGQDQPQHF.